Listed below are T cell receptor beta chains from one sample, sequenced in a study of T cell changes during pregnancy in multiple sclerosis. Repertoires were generated with immunoSEQ multiplex PCR, while TCRdb's copy carries only in-frame clones and drops some. The repertoire includes about 93,000 clones, 92% of them detected once, and approximately 2.2% sits in the top ten. Sequenced material: peripheral blood, taken after pregnancy. These receptors were taken from a female donor with multiple sclerosis, enrolled in a pregnancy study. Each CDR3 is given with its conserved first and last residue. The D gene is left open where the match is weak. Size is stated for part of the rows, as once, few or many counts, or as a class when the clone is expanded.

clone size: NA; J gene: TRBJ2-3; D gene: NA; V gene: TRBV27; CDR3 protein: CASSFSTDTQYF; CDR3 DNA: TGTGCCAGCAGCTTTAGCACAGATACGCAGTATTTT
clone size: NA; J gene: TRBJ1-2; D gene: NA; V gene: TRBV7-6; CDR3 protein: CASSLASTGYYGYTF; CDR3 DNA: TGTGCCAGCAGCTTAGCGTCGACAGGCTACTATGGCTACACCTTC
clone size: NA; J gene: TRBJ1-1; D gene: NA; V gene: TRBV6-5; CDR3 protein: CASSYSRAGDTEAFF; CDR3 DNA: TGTGCCAGCAGTTACTCGCGGGCCGGGGACACTGAAGCTTTCTTT
clone size: once; J gene: TRBJ2-1; D gene: NA; V gene: TRBV29-1; CDR3 protein: CSVIPTDIGLYNEQFF; CDR3 DNA: TGCAGCGTAATTCCGACGGACATAGGTCTTTACAATGAGCAGTTCTTC
clone size: few; J gene: TRBJ2-1; D gene: NA; V gene: TRBV7-6; CDR3 protein: CASSLVGDGGEQFF; CDR3 DNA: TGTGCCAGCAGCTTAGTGGGGGATGGGGGCGAGCAGTTCTTC
clone size: NA; J gene: TRBJ2-7; D gene: NA; V gene: TRBV18; CDR3 protein: CASSRTRSSYEQYF; CDR3 DNA: TGTGCCAGCTCGCGGACACGGAGCTCCTACGAGCAGTACTTC
clone size: NA; J gene: TRBJ2-3; D gene: TRBD1; V gene: TRBV5-1; CDR3 protein: CASGQGQVRTDTQYF; CDR3 DNA: TGCGCCAGCGGCCAAGGACAGGTTCGCACAGATACGCAGTATTTT
clone size: NA; J gene: TRBJ2-7; D gene: TRBD2; V gene: TRBV9; CDR3 protein: CASSVGLAGYEQYF; CDR3 DNA: TGTGCCAGCAGCGTAGGTCTAGCGGGCTACGAGCAGTACTTC
clone size: NA; J gene: TRBJ2-7; D gene: TRBD2; V gene: TRBV7-7; CDR3 protein: CASSLAVGTSGMRYEQYF; CDR3 DNA: TGTGCCAGCAGCTTAGCGGTAGGGACTAGCGGGATGAGGTACGAGCAGTACTTC
clone size: NA; J gene: TRBJ1-6; D gene: NA; V gene: TRBV6-5; CDR3 protein: CASSYEGSYNSPLHF; CDR3 DNA: TGTGCCAGCAGTTACGAGGGTTCCTATAATTCACCCCTCCACTTT
clone size: NA; J gene: TRBJ1-5; D gene: NA; V gene: TRBV7-2; CDR3 protein: CASSSSGRNNQPQHF; CDR3 DNA: TGTGCCAGCAGCTCCTCGGGTCGGAACAATCAGCCCCAGCATTTT
clone size: NA; J gene: TRBJ2-1; D gene: TRBD2; V gene: TRBV19; CDR3 protein: CASSVRAGGSYNEQFF; CDR3 DNA: TGTGCCAGTAGTGTCAGAGCGGGGGGGTCCTACAATGAGCAGTTCTTC
clone size: NA; J gene: TRBJ2-2; D gene: NA; V gene: TRBV2; CDR3 protein: CASSQGYTNTGELFF; CDR3 DNA: TGTGCCAGCAGTCAGGGGTATACGAACACCGGGGAGCTGTTTTTT
clone size: NA; J gene: TRBJ2-7; D gene: TRBD2; V gene: TRBV5-1; CDR3 protein: CASSPVSGSDYEQYF; CDR3 DNA: TGCGCCAGCAGCCCGGTCAGCGGGAGTGACTACGAGCAGTACTTC
clone size: NA; J gene: TRBJ1-2; D gene: TRBD1; V gene: TRBV5-6; CDR3 protein: CASSVPTGRYGYTF; CDR3 DNA: TGTGCCAGCAGCGTCCCGACAGGGAGGTACGGCTACACCTTC
clone size: NA; J gene: TRBJ2-7; D gene: TRBD1; V gene: TRBV5-1; CDR3 protein: CASSFSGTGTYEQYF; CDR3 DNA: TGCGCCAGCAGCTTCTCCGGGACAGGGACTTACGAGCAGTACTTC